Following are 2 T cell receptor beta chains from one sample sequenced in a study of CD8 T cells in Susac syndrome. The RNA, roughly 0.45 to 1 ug, was put through reverse transcription using random hexamers. Each CDR3 protein gets one entry after TCRdb re-called the immunoSEQ multiplex PCR reads with MiXCR. The sample consists of some 120,000 distinct CDR3 sequences, nearly 95% of them appearing once. Material for sequencing was CD4+ T cells from PBMCs. The receptors stem from a human donor in good health.

The rearrangement uses TRBV6-6 and TRBJ1-2, with TRBD1 as a possible D gene (5 bases). Trimming removed 3 bases from V and 2 bases from J, with 16 bases in between. In germline, CDR1 is MNHNY, CDR2 SVGAGI (reference sequence). This CDR3 region has 16 residues. DNA for the CDR3: TGTGCCAGCAGTTATGGAGGGGCCACGATAAACTATGGCTACACCTTC. This codes for CASSYGGATINYGYTF.

The chain is built from TRBV3-1 and TRBJ2-3, with 8 bases identical to TRBD2. J lost 2 bases, V lost 1 base, and 2 bases had no gene match. The CDR3 length is 15 residues. Germline values: CDR1 LGHDT, CDR2 YNNKEL (reference sequence). The CDR3 loop is CASSQAGGTTDTQYF. The CDR3 DNA reads as TGTGCCAGCAGCCAAGCGGGAGGGACCACAGATACGCAGTATTTT.